The clone carrying this T cell receptor beta chain was recorded many times. These data belong to a study of T cells after posttransplantation cyclophosphamide. Peripheral blood was collected from the related graft donor on the marrow donation day. The repertoire was sequenced with immunoSEQ multiplex PCR; TCRdb's copy has only in-frame clones and lacks some. The specimen gives around 30,000 clones without singletons; the ten biggest hold approximately 3%. Germline loops: CDR1 SGHVS, CDR2 FQNEAQ. Germline trimming cut 5 bases from V and 9 bases from J; bases unmatched to any gene: 15. The CDR3 sequence is 18 residues long.

The clonotype was recovered from an older woman in good health, CMV-negative, and a related stem cell transplant donor. Sequenced material: PBMCs. This chain links TRBV7-8 with TRBJ2-1, with 14 positions matching TRBD2. The CDR3 sequence: CASSERPPGTSGSGEQFF. The DNA for the CDR3 is TGTGCCAGCAGCGAAAGACCCCCCGGGACTAGCGGGAGTGGTGAGCAGTTCTTC.